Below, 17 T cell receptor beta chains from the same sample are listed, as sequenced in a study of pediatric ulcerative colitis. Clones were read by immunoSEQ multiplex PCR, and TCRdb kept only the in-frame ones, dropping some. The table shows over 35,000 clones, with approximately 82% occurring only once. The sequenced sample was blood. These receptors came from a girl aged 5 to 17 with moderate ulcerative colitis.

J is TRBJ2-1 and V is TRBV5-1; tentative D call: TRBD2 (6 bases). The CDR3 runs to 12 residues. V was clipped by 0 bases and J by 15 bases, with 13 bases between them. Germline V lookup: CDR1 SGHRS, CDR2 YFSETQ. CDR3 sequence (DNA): TGCGCCAGCAGCTTGGAAACTGGCGGGGCGTTCTTC. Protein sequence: CASSLETGGAFF.

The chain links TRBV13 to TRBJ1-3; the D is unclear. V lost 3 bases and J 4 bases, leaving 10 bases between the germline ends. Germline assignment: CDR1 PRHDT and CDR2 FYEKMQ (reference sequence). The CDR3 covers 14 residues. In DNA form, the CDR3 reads TGTGCCAGCAGCTTTACAGCACAGGGAAACACCATATATTTT. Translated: CASSFTAQGNTIYF.

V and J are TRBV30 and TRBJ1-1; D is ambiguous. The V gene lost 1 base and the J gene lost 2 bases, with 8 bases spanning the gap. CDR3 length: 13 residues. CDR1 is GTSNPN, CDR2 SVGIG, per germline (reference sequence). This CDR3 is CAWSEGYNTEAFF. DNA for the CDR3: TGTGCCTGGAGTGAAGGGTACAACACTGAAGCTTTCTTT.

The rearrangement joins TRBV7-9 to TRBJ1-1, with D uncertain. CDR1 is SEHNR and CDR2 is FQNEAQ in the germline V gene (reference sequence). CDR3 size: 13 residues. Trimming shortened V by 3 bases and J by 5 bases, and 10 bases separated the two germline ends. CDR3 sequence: CASSFGVETEAFF. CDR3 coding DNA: TGTGCCAGCAGCTTTGGAGTAGAGACTGAAGCTTTCTTT.

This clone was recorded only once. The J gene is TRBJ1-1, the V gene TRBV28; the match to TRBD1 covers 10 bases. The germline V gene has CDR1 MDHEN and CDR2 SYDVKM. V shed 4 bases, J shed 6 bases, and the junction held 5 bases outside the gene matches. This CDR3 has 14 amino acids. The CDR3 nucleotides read TGTGCCAGCAGTTCACCGGGACAGGGGTCTGAAGCTTTCTTT. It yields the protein CASSSPGQGSEAFF.

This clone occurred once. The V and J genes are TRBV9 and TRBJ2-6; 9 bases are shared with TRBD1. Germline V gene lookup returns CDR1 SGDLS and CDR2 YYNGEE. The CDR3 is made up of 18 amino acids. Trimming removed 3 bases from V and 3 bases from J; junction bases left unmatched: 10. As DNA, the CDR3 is TGTGCCAGCAGCGAGAGGGACAGGGAGTCGATTGGGGCCAACGTCCTGACTTTC. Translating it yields CASSERDRESIGANVLTF.

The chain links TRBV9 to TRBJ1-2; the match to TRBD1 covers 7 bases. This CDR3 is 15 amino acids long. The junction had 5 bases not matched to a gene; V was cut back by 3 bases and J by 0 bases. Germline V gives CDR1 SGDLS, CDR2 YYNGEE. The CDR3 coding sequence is TGTGCCAGCAGCGGGGGGACAGAAACTAACTATGGCTACACCTTC. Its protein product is CASSGGTETNYGYTF.

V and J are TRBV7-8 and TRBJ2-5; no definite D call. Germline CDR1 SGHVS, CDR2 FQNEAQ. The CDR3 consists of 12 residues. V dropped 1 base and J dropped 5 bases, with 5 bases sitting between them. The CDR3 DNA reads TGTGCCAGCAGCTTAGACTGGGAGACCCAGTACTTC. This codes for CASSLDWETQYF.

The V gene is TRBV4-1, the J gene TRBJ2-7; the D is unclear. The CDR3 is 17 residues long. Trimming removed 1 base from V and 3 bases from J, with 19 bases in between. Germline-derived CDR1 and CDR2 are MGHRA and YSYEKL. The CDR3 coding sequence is TGCGCCAGCAGCCAAGCCAAGGTACCCGATGTCCACTACGAGCAGTACTTC. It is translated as CASSQAKVPDVHYEQYF.

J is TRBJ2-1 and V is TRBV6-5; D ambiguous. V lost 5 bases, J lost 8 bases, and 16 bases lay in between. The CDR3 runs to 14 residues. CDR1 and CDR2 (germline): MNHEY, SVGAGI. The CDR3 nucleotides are TGTGCCAGCAGTGACCCTATACTTGGCGATGAGCAGTTCTTC. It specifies CASSDPILGDEQFF.

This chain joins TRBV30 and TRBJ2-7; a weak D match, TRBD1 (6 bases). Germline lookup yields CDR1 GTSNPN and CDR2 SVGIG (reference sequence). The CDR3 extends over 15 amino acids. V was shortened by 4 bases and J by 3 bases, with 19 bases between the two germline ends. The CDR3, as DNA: TGTGCCTGGAACGAGGGCCGGGACACGGTCTACGAGCAGTACTTC. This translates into CAWNEGRDTVYEQYF.

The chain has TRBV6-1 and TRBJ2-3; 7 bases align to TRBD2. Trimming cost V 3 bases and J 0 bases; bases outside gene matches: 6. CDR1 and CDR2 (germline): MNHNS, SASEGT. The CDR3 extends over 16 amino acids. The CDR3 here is CASSETSWYSTDTQYF. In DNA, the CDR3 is TGTGCCAGCAGTGAGACTAGCTGGTACAGCACAGATACGCAGTATTTT.

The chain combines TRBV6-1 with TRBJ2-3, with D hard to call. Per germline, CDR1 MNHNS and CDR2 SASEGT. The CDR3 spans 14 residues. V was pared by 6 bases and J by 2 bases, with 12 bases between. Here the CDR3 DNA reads TGTGCCAGCAGCGAACTGTTCTCCACAGATACGCAGTATTTT. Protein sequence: CASSELFSTDTQYF.

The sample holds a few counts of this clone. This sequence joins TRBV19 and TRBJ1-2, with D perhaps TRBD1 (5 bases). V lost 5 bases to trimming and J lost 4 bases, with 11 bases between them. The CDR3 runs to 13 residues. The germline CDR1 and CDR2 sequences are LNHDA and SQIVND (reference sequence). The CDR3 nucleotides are TGTGCCAGTAGTCCCACCGGGACCTATGGCTACACCTTC. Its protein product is CASSPTGTYGYTF.

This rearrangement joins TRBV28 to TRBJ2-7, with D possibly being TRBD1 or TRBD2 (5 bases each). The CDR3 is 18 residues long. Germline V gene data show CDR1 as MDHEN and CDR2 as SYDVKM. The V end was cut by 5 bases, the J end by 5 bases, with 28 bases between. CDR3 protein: CASSHNFRVRDGADEQYF. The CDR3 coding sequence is TGTGCCAGCAGTCACAATTTCCGGGTAAGGGACGGTGCAGACGAGCAGTACTTC.

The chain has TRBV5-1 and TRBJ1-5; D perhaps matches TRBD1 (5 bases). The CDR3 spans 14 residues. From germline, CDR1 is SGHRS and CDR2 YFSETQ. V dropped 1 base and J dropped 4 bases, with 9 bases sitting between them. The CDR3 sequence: CASSLYGGNQPQHF. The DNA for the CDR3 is TGCGCCAGCAGCTTGTATGGGGGAAATCAGCCCCAGCATTTT. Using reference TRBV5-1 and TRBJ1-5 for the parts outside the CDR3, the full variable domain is KAGVTQTPRYLIKTRGQQVTLSCSPISGHRSVSWYQQTPGQGLQFLFEYFSETQRNKGNFPGRFSGRQFSNSRSEMNVSTLELGDSALYLCASSLYGGNQPQHFGDGTRLSIL.

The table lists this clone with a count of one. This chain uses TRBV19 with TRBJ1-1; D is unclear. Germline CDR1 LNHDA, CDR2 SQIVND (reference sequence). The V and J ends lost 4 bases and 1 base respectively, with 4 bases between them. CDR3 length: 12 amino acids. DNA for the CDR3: TGTGCCAGTAGTACAGGGAACACTGAAGCTTTCTTT. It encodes CASSTGNTEAFF. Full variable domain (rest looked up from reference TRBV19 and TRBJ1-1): DGGITQSPKYLFRKEGQNVTLSCEQNLNHDAMYWYRQDPGQGLRLIYYSQIVNDFQKGDIAEGYSVSREKKESFPLTVTSAQKNPTAFYLCASSTGNTEAFFGQGTRLTVV.